The 25 T cell receptor beta chains below all came from one sample that was sequenced in a study of CD8 T cells in ankylosing spondylitis. MiXCR, run by TCRdb on the 5' RACE reads, gives a single entry per CDR3 protein. The sample yields about 250,000 distinct CDR3 sequences, approximately 24% seen once. Specimen: blood, either unsorted or a sorted T cell fraction (not recorded which). The receptors were gathered from a male donor with ankylosing spondylitis or in good health (not recorded which).

The chain uses TRBV6-1 and TRBJ2-7, with D perhaps TRBD2 (6 bases). Trimming removed 6 bases from V and 7 bases from J, with 19 bases in between. The CDR3 contains 14 residues. Germline CDR1 and CDR2: MNHNS and SASEGT. CDR3 DNA sequence: TGTGCCAGCAGCCCCTTAGGAGGGCTAATTGAGCAGTACTTC. This translates into CASSPLGGLIEQYF.

In its sample, this clonotype was seen many times. The J gene is TRBJ1-1, the V gene TRBV20-1; TRBD1 agrees at 7 bases. V lost 5 bases, J lost 0 bases, and 6 bases stayed unmatched. Germline V CDR1 and CDR2: DFQATT, SNEGSKA (reference sequence). This CDR3 contains 14 residues. CDR3 in DNA: TGCAGTGCTCGTAAGGGGGCGGTGAACACTGAAGCTTTCTTT. It codes for CSARKGAVNTEAFF.

The chain links TRBV20-1 to TRBJ2-7, with 8 bases fitting TRBD2. Germline trimming cut 1 base from V and 4 bases from J; bases unmatched to any gene: 6. The CDR3 totals 14 residues. Germline-derived CDR1 and CDR2 are DFQATT and SNEGSKA (reference sequence). The CDR3 spells CSARGARGGYEQYF. The CDR3 coding sequence is TGCAGTGCTAGAGGGGCTCGGGGGGGGTACGAGCAGTACTTC.

This clonotype was seen a few times. This sequence joins TRBV20-1 and TRBJ2-5; 8 bases line up with TRBD2. CDR1 and CDR2 (germline): DFQATT, SNEGSKA (reference sequence). Trimming removed 7 bases from V and 2 bases from J; junction bases left unmatched: 9. The CDR3 is 14 residues long. CDR3 sequence reads: CSGRSGGPQETQYF. In nucleotides, the CDR3 is TGCAGTGGAAGGTCGGGGGGGCCGCAAGAGACCCAGTACTTC.

This clonotype turned up a few times. The chain couples TRBV12-3 or TRBV12-4 to TRBJ2-7; 10 bases match TRBD1. The V segment lost 6 bases and the J segment 7 bases; nucleotides outside the gene matches: 3. The CDR3 is made up of 12 amino acids. CDR3 residues: CASRDRGREQYF. CDR3 nucleotides: TGTGCCAGCAGAGACAGGGGGCGGGAGCAGTACTTC.

This clonotype was seen at least ten times. The chain employs TRBV7-9 and TRBJ2-1; D possibly corresponds to TRBD2 (6 bases). Trimming removed 3 bases at V and 7 bases at J, with 13 bases between. The CDR3 consists of 14 residues. CDR1 and CDR2 (germline): SEHNR, FQNEAQ (reference sequence). CDR3 sequence: CASSFGGVVNEQFF. CDR3 coding DNA: TGTGCCAGCAGCTTTGGCGGGGTGGTGAATGAGCAGTTCTTC.

The chain has TRBV7-6 and TRBJ2-7; D might be TRBD1 (6 bases). There are 14 residues in the CDR3. CDR1 and CDR2 from the germline V gene are SGHVS and FNYEAQ. V lost 5 bases and J 5 bases, leaving 16 bases between the germline ends. Here the CDR3 DNA reads TGTGCCAGCAGCCGGACAGTCATTGCCGACGAGCAGTACTTC. Translation gives CASSRTVIADEQYF.

A few counts support this clonotype. The chain joins TRBV20-1 to TRBJ2-7; D remains unclear. Deletions cut 0 bases from V and 6 bases from J, with 9 bases between. The CDR3 is made up of 12 amino acids. The germline CDR1 and CDR2 sequences are DFQATT and SNEGSKA (reference sequence). The chain's CDR3 is CSAREGPLEQYF. CDR3 nucleotide sequence: TGCAGTGCTAGAGAAGGGCCGCTCGAGCAGTACTTC.

This clonotype appeared many times. This sequence joins TRBV7-8 and TRBJ2-2; 10 positions match TRBD2. With V trimmed by 5 bases and J by 1 base, 4 bases remained unmatched. The CDR3 has 16 residues. The germline V gene encodes CDR1 SGHVS and CDR2 FQNEAQ. The CDR3 DNA sequence: TGTGCCAGCAGCCCGTCTAGCGGGAGGAACACCGGGGAGCTGTTTTTT. Translating it yields CASSPSSGRNTGELFF. The full variable domain, in which reference TRBV7-8 and TRBJ2-2 provide the parts outside the CDR3, is GAGVSQSPRYKVAKRGQDVALRCDPISGHVSLFWYQQALGQGPEFLTYFQNEAQLDKSGLPSDRFFAERPEGSVSTLKIQRTQQEDSAVYLCASSPSSGRNTGELFFGEGSRLTVL.

This chain uses TRBV28 with TRBJ2-1; D not certain. Trimming removed 11 bases at V and 6 bases at J, with 8 bases between. Looked up from germline, CDR1 is MDHEN and CDR2 is SYDVKM. CDR3 size: 10 residues. As DNA, the CDR3 is TGTGCCGCCAAGCGCAATGAGCAGTTCTTC. Translation gives CAAKRNEQFF. The entire variable domain, with the rest obtained from reference TRBV28 and TRBJ2-1, is as follows: DVKVTQSSRYLVKRTGEKVFLECVQDMDHENMFWYRQDPGLGLRLIYFSYDVKMKEKGDIPEGYSVSREKKERFSLILESASTNQTSMYLCAAKRNEQFFGPGTRLTVL.

This clonotype has a count of ten or more. The V and J genes are TRBV6-5 and TRBJ2-2; the D is unclear. Trimming cost V 0 bases and J 4 bases, with 6 bases left between them. Germline values: CDR1 MNHEY, CDR2 SVGAGI. CDR3 length: 14 residues. This CDR3 reads CASSYSGLTGELFF. CDR3 bases: TGTGCCAGCAGTTACTCCGGCCTCACCGGGGAGCTGTTTTTT.

This clonotype has more than one count but fewer than ten. This sequence joins TRBV7-9 and TRBJ2-5; 9 nucleotides agree with TRBD1. CDR1 and CDR2 from the germline V gene are SEHNR and FQNEAQ (reference sequence). Germline trimming cut 5 bases from V and 4 bases from J; bases unmatched to any gene: 5. The CDR3 contains 14 residues. CDR3 in amino acids: CASSLKTGGETQYF. In nucleotides, the CDR3 is TGTGCCAGCAGCCTAAAGACAGGGGGAGAGACCCAGTACTTC.

The chain combines TRBV5-5 with TRBJ2-5; possible D gene TRBD1, 7 bases. The V gene lost 2 bases and the J gene lost 2 bases, with 10 bases spanning the gap. Germline CDR1 reads SGHKS; CDR2 reads YYEKEE (reference sequence). The CDR3 totals 14 residues. The CDR3 loop is CASSLPGGQETQYF. CDR3 in DNA: TGTGCCAGCAGCTTACCAGGGGGGCAAGAGACCCAGTACTTC.

As to this clonotype: With a much larger clone just one base away, this may be a read error. The rearrangement links TRBV12-3 or TRBV12-4 to TRBJ2-7, with 9 bases aligning to TRBD1. The CDR3 is 13 amino acids. CDR3 region: CTSSPTGGYEQYF. In nucleotides, the CDR3 is TGTACCAGCAGCCCGACAGGGGGCTACGAGCAGTACTTC.

This clonotype has ten or more counts. The chain couples TRBV2 to TRBJ2-2, with D perhaps matching TRBD1 (6 bases). Germline V lookup: CDR1 SNHLY, CDR2 FYNNEI. This CDR3 region has 14 residues. V was cut by 6 bases and J by 0 bases, with 8 bases left in between. This chain's CDR3 is CASRGGPNTGELFF. CDR3 bases: TGTGCCAGCAGAGGGGGACCGAACACCGGGGAGCTGTTTTTT.

The rearrangement uses TRBV11-3 and TRBJ2-2, with D possibly matching TRBD1 (6 bases). Germline V gives CDR1 SGHNT, CDR2 YENEEA. V lost 1 base and J lost 6, with 15 bases in between. The length of the CDR3 is 16 residues. CDR3 amino acids: CASSLATGTIAGELFF. DNA of the CDR3: TGTGCCAGCAGCTTAGCGACCGGGACAATCGCCGGGGAGCTGTTTTTT.

The chain combines TRBV12-3 or TRBV12-4 with TRBJ2-2; D uncertain. Trimming took off 3 bases at V and 4 bases at J, with 12 bases between the two ends. The CDR3 consists of 15 residues. The CDR3 here is CASSLGYISTGELFF. CDR3 bases: TGTGCCAGCAGTTTGGGGTATATCAGCACCGGGGAGCTGTTTTTT.

This clonotype occurred many times. J is TRBJ1-5 and V is TRBV20-1; possible D gene TRBD1, 6 bases. The germline V gene has CDR1 DFQATT and CDR2 SNEGSKA (reference sequence). The CDR3 runs to 13 residues. Trimming shortened V by 2 bases and J by 5 bases, and 10 bases separated the two germline ends. CDR3 sequence: CSARTQGDQPQHF. Written as DNA, the CDR3 is TGCAGTGCTAGAACACAGGGTGATCAGCCCCAGCATTTT.

This clonotype was seen many times. The CDR3 bases are TGCAGCGTTTCAGAGGGGTACGAGCAGTACTTC. This gives the protein CSVSEGYEQYF. This chain links TRBV29-1 with TRBJ2-7; TRBD1 or TRBD2 may be the D gene (5 bases each). CDR3 length: 11 amino acids. Germline V gene data show CDR1 as SQVTM and CDR2 as ANQGSEA. Trimming left V 5 bases short and J 4 bases short, with 9 bases between.

This clonotype was counted many times. The chain employs TRBV12-3 or TRBV12-4 and TRBJ2-5, with TRBD2 matching 14 bases. V was clipped by 6 bases and J by 5 bases; unmatched bases: 8. This CDR3 comprises 16 residues. Here the CDR3 DNA reads TGTGCCAGCAGCTACCTCGGACTAGCGGGGGGTGAGACCCAGTACTTC. As protein: CASSYLGLAGGETQYF.

The CDR3 is CASSEPRGRVQYF. The CDR3 region has the DNA TGTGCCAGCAGTGAGCCCAGGGGGAGGGTGCAGTACTTC. The rearrangement joins TRBV6-1 to TRBJ2-7, with D possibly being TRBD1 or TRBD2 (7 bases each). Deletions cut 3 bases from V and 9 bases from J, with 15 bases between. The CDR3 extends over 13 amino acids. The germline CDR1 and CDR2 sequences are MNHNS and SASEGT.

This clonotype was seen only a few times. This rearrangement joins TRBV12-3 or TRBV12-4 to TRBJ2-5, with 10 positions matching TRBD2. The CDR3 is 14 residues long. The junction had 5 bases not matched to a gene; V was cut back by 5 bases and J by 5 bases. The CDR3 region has the DNA TGTGCCAGCAGTCTGGGACTAGCGAGGGAGACCCAGTACTTC. The encoded protein is CASSLGLARETQYF.

The chain combines TRBV12-3 or TRBV12-4 with TRBJ1-5; D is ambiguous. Trimming left V 5 bases short and J 3 bases short, with 8 bases between. The CDR3 length is 13 residues. The CDR3 spells CASSIRANQPQHF. As DNA, the CDR3 is TGTGCCAGCAGTATCCGCGCCAATCAGCCCCAGCATTTT.

This clonotype was observed a few times. V is TRBV9 and J is TRBJ2-1, with D perhaps TRBD1 or TRBD2 (7 bases each). Germline V gene lookup returns CDR1 SGDLS and CDR2 YYNGEE. This CDR3 is 17 amino acids long. Trimming left V 4 bases short and J 2 bases short, with 19 bases between. The CDR3 spells CASSPGGSGLPYNEQFF. DNA for the CDR3: TGTGCCAGCAGCCCAGGGGGTAGCGGGTTACCCTACAATGAGCAGTTCTTC.

This clonotype was detected many times. V is TRBV11-2 and J is TRBJ2-5; D uncertain. V lost 0 bases and J lost 1, with 9 bases in between. Germline V gene data show CDR1 as SGHAT and CDR2 as FQNNGV. This CDR3 has 15 amino acids. The CDR3 sequence is CASSLEGQIQETQYF. The DNA for the CDR3 is TGTGCCAGCAGCTTAGAGGGCCAGATCCAAGAGACCCAGTACTTC.